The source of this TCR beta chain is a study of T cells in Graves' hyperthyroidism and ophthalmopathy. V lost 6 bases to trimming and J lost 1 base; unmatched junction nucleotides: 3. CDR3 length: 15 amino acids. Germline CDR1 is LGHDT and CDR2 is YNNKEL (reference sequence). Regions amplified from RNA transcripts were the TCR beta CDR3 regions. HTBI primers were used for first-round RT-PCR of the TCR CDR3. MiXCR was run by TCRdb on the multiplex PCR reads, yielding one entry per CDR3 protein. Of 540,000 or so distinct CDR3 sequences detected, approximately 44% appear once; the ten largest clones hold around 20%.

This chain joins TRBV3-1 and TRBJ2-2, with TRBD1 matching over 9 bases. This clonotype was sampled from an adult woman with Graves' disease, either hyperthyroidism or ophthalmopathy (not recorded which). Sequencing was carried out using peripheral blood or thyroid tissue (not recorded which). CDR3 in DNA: TGTGCCAGCAGAAGACAGGGGGAGAACACCGGGGAGCTGTTTTTT. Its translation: CASRRQGENTGELFF.